Each of the 17 T cell receptor beta chains below was sequenced from the same sample in a study of CD8 T cells in ankylosing spondylitis. TCRdb independently ran MiXCR on the 5' RACE reads; one entry per CDR3 protein. The data hold approximately 300,000 distinct CDR3 sequences, with more than 20% observed a single time. The source material was blood, either unsorted or a sorted T cell fraction (not recorded which). The receptors derive from a female donor with ankylosing spondylitis or in good health (not recorded which).

J is TRBJ1-2 and V is TRBV29-1; the D gene is possibly TRBD1 (6 bases). V was clipped by 6 bases and J by 13 bases, with 18 bases between them. The CDR3 totals 11 residues. Germline V gives CDR1 SQVTM, CDR2 ANQGSEA. CDR3: CSVASGQTGTF. In DNA form, the CDR3 reads TGCAGCGTCGCATCCGGACAGACTGGCACCTTC.

This clonotype was counted many times. V and J are TRBV4-3 and TRBJ2-4; D may correspond to TRBD1 or TRBD2 (5 bases each). In germline, CDR1 is LGHNA, CDR2 YSLEER. CDR3 length: 14 residues. The ends were cut back, 0 bases at V and 7 bases at J, with 10 bases in the middle. Here the CDR3 reads CASSQDIGENIQYF. The CDR3 region has the DNA TGCGCCAGCAGCCAAGATATAGGGGAGAACATTCAGTACTTC.

In nucleotides, the CDR3 is TGTGCCAGCGGTAGAGATACGCAGTATTTT. It encodes CASGRDTQYF. The rearrangement uses TRBV27 and TRBJ2-3; unclear D gene. The CDR3 extends over 10 amino acids. V was trimmed by 8 bases and J by 5 bases, leaving 5 bases between them. CDR1 is MNHEY and CDR2 is SMNVEV in the germline V gene (reference sequence).

The chain joins TRBV3-1 to TRBJ2-7, with TRBD1 matching over 7 bases. The germline V gene encodes CDR1 LGHDT and CDR2 YNNKEL (reference sequence). The CDR3 sequence is 13 residues long. V trimming: 5 bases; J trimming: 6 bases; junction bases outside the gene matches: 7. The DNA for the CDR3 is TGTGCCAGCAGCTACACAGGGGTCGGCGAGCAGTACTTC. It encodes CASSYTGVGEQYF.

The V and J genes are TRBV10-3 and TRBJ2-6; a weak D match, TRBD1 (5 bases). CDR1 and CDR2 from the germline V gene are ENHRY and SYGVKD. CDR3 size: 17 residues. V was trimmed by 2 bases and J by 4 bases, leaving 15 bases between them. This CDR3 reads CAISEDPNRSGANVLTF. CDR3 nucleotides: TGTGCCATCAGTGAGGACCCCAACAGGTCCGGGGCCAACGTCCTGACTTTC.

In its sample, this clonotype was seen a few times. V and J are TRBV7-9 and TRBJ2-7; D possibly matches TRBD1 or TRBD2 (5 bases each). Germline V gene data show CDR1 as SEHNR and CDR2 as FQNEAQ (reference sequence). With 7 bases removed from V and 1 base from J, the gap between germline ends came to 11 bases. The CDR3 contains 13 residues. This chain's CDR3 is CASNAWGSYEQYF. The CDR3 coding sequence is TGTGCCAGCAACGCCTGGGGGTCCTACGAGCAGTACTTC.

There are a few counts of this clonotype. The chain carries TRBV18 and TRBJ2-7, with TRBD2 as a possible D gene (5 bases). Trimming shortened V by 6 bases and J by 5 bases, and 11 bases separated the two germline ends. Germline CDR1 is KGHSH and CDR2 is LQKENI. There are 12 residues in the CDR3. Here the CDR3 DNA reads TGTGCCAGCTCCCAAGACGGGGACGAGCAGTACTTC. Protein sequence: CASSQDGDEQYF. Supplemented by reference TRBV18 and TRBJ2-7, the full variable domain reads NAGVMQNPRHLVRRRGQEARLRCSPMKGHSHVYWYRQLPEEGLKFMVYLQKENIIDESGMPKERFSAEFPKEGPSILRIQQVVRGDSAAYFCASSQDGDEQYFGPGTRLTVT.

The chain recombines TRBV27 with TRBJ2-6, with 7 bases that match TRBD1. Germline CDR1 is MNHEY and CDR2 is SMNVEV (reference sequence). This CDR3 spans 17 amino acids. V lost 2 bases and J lost 2; bases outside the gene matches: 6. The CDR3 DNA sequence: TGTGCCAGCAGTTTACGACAGGGAGACGCTGGGGCCAACGTCCTGACTTTC. This sequence encodes CASSLRQGDAGANVLTF.

V gene TRBV9 combines with J gene TRBJ2-1; D might be TRBD1 or TRBD2, each matching 6 bases. The CDR3 has 15 residues. The germline gives CDR1 SGDLS, CDR2 YYNGEE. V lost 4 bases, J lost 6 bases, and 17 bases lay in between. CDR3 nucleotide sequence: TGTGCCAGCAGCCCCTTAGGGGGGCGGATCAATGAGCAGTTCTTC. Its protein product is CASSPLGGRINEQFF.

This clonotype occurred a few times. The chain is built from TRBV29-1 and TRBJ2-3, with 7 bases fitting TRBD1. The V gene end was trimmed by 7 bases and the J gene end by 1 base; junction bases not matched to a gene: 11. The germline CDR1 and CDR2 sequences are SQVTM and ANQGSEA. The CDR3 is made up of 15 amino acids. This CDR3 is CSGTPRGLGTDTQYF. CDR3 nucleotide sequence: TGCAGCGGAACACCCAGGGGGTTGGGCACAGATACGCAGTATTTT.

This clonotype came up a few times. This chain links TRBV24-1 with TRBJ2-2; D possibly corresponds to TRBD2 (6 bases). V shed 7 bases and J shed 4 bases, with 21 bases lying between them. The CDR3 is 17 amino acids. Germline V CDR1 and CDR2: KGHDR, SFDVKD. This CDR3 reads CATSPGPAEGSTGELFF. In DNA form, the CDR3 reads TGTGCCACCAGCCCCGGACCAGCGGAGGGGAGCACCGGGGAGCTGTTTTTT.

The table lists this clonotype with many counts. This sequence joins TRBV12-3 or TRBV12-4 and TRBJ1-1; TRBD1 is a possible D gene (5 bases). The CDR3 is 16 amino acids. V was pared by 0 bases and J by 2 bases, with 13 bases between. CDR3 sequence reads: CASSLARSQGNTEAFF. The CDR3 DNA is TGTGCCAGCAGTTTAGCCCGAAGCCAGGGAAACACTGAAGCTTTCTTT.

The rearrangement uses TRBV12-3 or TRBV12-4 and TRBJ1-5; a weak D match, TRBD1 (6 bases). With 4 bases removed from V and 7 bases from J, the gap between germline ends came to 14 bases. The CDR3 totals 14 residues. The CDR3 sequence: CASSSTGLKQPQHF. CDR3 DNA sequence: TGTGCCAGCAGTTCCACAGGGCTAAAGCAGCCCCAGCATTTT.

This sequence joins TRBV20-1 and TRBJ2-3, with D possibly TRBD2 on 6 matching bases. The CDR3 loop spans 14 amino acids. Per germline, CDR1 DFQATT and CDR2 SNEGSKA (reference sequence). Trimming stripped 6 bases from V and 6 bases from J, with 19 bases between. Here the CDR3 DNA reads TGCAGTGCGACGGCGCCGGGGGAGAGGGATACGCAGTATTTT. This translates into CSATAPGERDTQYF.

The rearrangement uses TRBV4-2 and TRBJ2-7; TRBD2 is a possible D gene (6 bases). With 1 base removed from V and 5 bases from J, the gap between germline ends came to 21 bases. The CDR3 spans 17 residues. Per the germline V gene, CDR1 is LGHNA and CDR2 is YNFKEQ. CDR3 amino acids: CASSQVEATGGMDEQYF. The CDR3 DNA reads TGTGCCAGCAGCCAAGTCGAGGCGACCGGGGGTATGGACGAGCAGTACTTC.

This rearrangement joins TRBV4-2 to TRBJ2-3, with 10 bases identical to TRBD2. The V and J ends lost 4 bases and 6 bases, in that order; junction bases with no gene match: 4. CDR1 is LGHNA and CDR2 is YNFKEQ in the germline V gene. CDR3 size: 14 residues. DNA of the CDR3: TGTGCCAGCAGCCGCGCTAGCGGGAGTGATACGCAGTATTTT. As protein: CASSRASGSDTQYF.

The gene calls are TRBV6-5 and TRBJ2-1, with D unclear. V was clipped by 2 bases and J by 2 bases, with 16 bases between them. The length of the CDR3 is 17 residues. Germline lookup yields CDR1 MNHEY and CDR2 SVGAGI. DNA of the CDR3: TGTGCCAGCAGTTACCCATCCTTCGTTGACCCCTACAATGAGCAGTTCTTC. Translated: CASSYPSFVDPYNEQFF.